This paragraph reports one TCR beta chain. Its binding antigen is unknown. One base away there is no much larger clone; base qualities are not given. For TCR Vbeta sequencing, memory CD4+ T cells were sorted ex vivo from the peripheral blood of both healthy controls and narcolepsy patients. The data stem from a study of T cells in narcolepsy (dated by TCRdb to the late 2010s). In terms of the full investigation: The study enrolled patients with narcolepsy type 1 or type 2 (NT1, NT2) together with healthy control donors. The study sought autoreactive T cells targeting hypocretin neuron self-antigens (hypocretin, TRIB2) in narcolepsy patients, using TCR Vbeta sequencing to track clonotypes in blood and CSF. What the authors observed across the whole study: No sequences matching autoreactive T cell clones were contained in some blood memory CD4+ repertoires from patients and controls. Autoreactive clonotypes were reported to be detected serially in the blood of the same patients and of different patients, but not in the blood of healthy controls. Numbers of sequenced blood memory CD4+ clonotypes were comparable, averaging about 39,494 in patients and about 30,000 in controls. Plots that compared CSF and blood CD4+ T cell clonotypes from the same patient highlighted HCRT-specific and TRIB2-specific autoreactive clonotypes.

The CDR3 numbers 12 residues from cysteine through phenylalanine. The retained sequence is limited to the CDR3, 36 bases, with the frame set at the first base. In the germline V gene, CDR1 corresponds to SGHTA and CDR2 to FQGTGA. Clipping removes 5 bases from V and 12 bases from J, with 7 as the unmatched junction base count. The library was built by means of the immunoSEQ multiplex PCR assay. TCRdb limited this immuneACCESS table to in-frame rearrangements with V and J called. A share of clones is missing; checked studies link under half to unresolved V genes, and the rest is unexplained. Within this sample are tens of thousands of clones, with 65% to 85% of them counted one time only. 1% to 1.2% of the sample is held by the ten biggest clonotypes.

The chain joins TRBV7-3 to TRBJ2-1; 7 bases in between match TRBD1. Input material: memory (CD45RA-) CD4+ T cells from blood. Read against the paper, the sample's cell subset or site label means: memory T cells sorted ex vivo from peripheral blood. The TCR sequence derives from a human donor in good health. The CDR3: CASSALGTVQFF. The DNA sequence is TGTGCCAGCAGCGCACTCGGGACAGTGCAGTTCTTC.